Listed below are T cell receptor beta chains from one sample, sequenced in a study of blood T cell repertoires in COVID-19. Clones were read by immunoSEQ multiplex PCR, and TCRdb kept only the in-frame ones, dropping some. The repertoire holds 220,000 or so clones, with roughly 86% as singletons. What was sequenced was PBMCs or T cells enriched from blood (not recorded which). Receptors originate from a woman between 45 and 60 years old who had recovered from COVID-19. The CDR3 runs from the conserved cysteine through the conserved F or W. Each record gives: J gene, D gene, V gene, clone size, CDR3 length, CDR3 DNA, CDR3 protein. A D gene is named only where the DNA matches it firmly. Not every row has a clone size; where given, it reads once, few, many or a size class.

J gene: TRBJ1-5
D gene: -
V gene: TRBV19
clone size: -
CDR3 length: 13
CDR3 DNA: TGTGCCTTAGGGCGGGGAGGCAATCAGCCCCAGCATTTT
CDR3 protein: CALGRGGNQPQHF

J gene: TRBJ2-3
D gene: -
V gene: TRBV24-1
clone size: -
CDR3 length: 11
CDR3 DNA: TGTGCCACACGCGGGACAGATACGCAGTATTTT
CDR3 protein: CATRGTDTQYF

J gene: TRBJ1-5
D gene: -
V gene: TRBV6-1
clone size: -
CDR3 length: 14
CDR3 DNA: TGTGCCAGCAGTGAAAGGCCGGGAAATCAGCCCCAGCATTTT
CDR3 protein: CASSERPGNQPQHF

J gene: TRBJ2-6
D gene: TRBD1
V gene: TRBV18
clone size: -
CDR3 length: 16
CDR3 DNA: TGTGCCAGCTCAGGACAGGGGGCTGCTGGGGCCAACGTCCTGACTTTC
CDR3 protein: CASSGQGAAGANVLTF

J gene: TRBJ1-2
D gene: -
V gene: TRBV6-5
clone size: -
CDR3 length: 14
CDR3 DNA: TGTGCCAGTTACCCGGGGGTCCCAACCCTTGGCTACACCTTC
CDR3 protein: CASYPGVPTLGYTF

J gene: TRBJ2-1
D gene: TRBD2
V gene: TRBV5-1
clone size: -
CDR3 length: 19
CDR3 DNA: TGCGCCAGCAGCCCGGGACTAGCGGAGGTGGGGAGCTCCTACAATGAGCAGTTCTTC
CDR3 protein: CASSPGLAEVGSSYNEQFF

J gene: TRBJ2-7
D gene: TRBD2
V gene: TRBV19
clone size: -
CDR3 length: 19
CDR3 DNA: TGTGCCAGTAGTGCCTCACCTAGCGGGAGAACCCGCGGGGGGGACGAGCAGTACTTC
CDR3 protein: CASSASPSGRTRGGDEQYF

J gene: TRBJ1-2
D gene: -
V gene: TRBV7-3
clone size: once
CDR3 length: 15
CDR3 DNA: TGTGCCAGCAGCCAAGGAGGACAGACTAACTATGGCTACACCTTC
CDR3 protein: CASSQGGQTNYGYTF

J gene: TRBJ1-2
D gene: -
V gene: TRBV19
clone size: -
CDR3 length: 14
CDR3 DNA: TGTGCCAGTAGTAGACCAGGGACACCCTATGGCTACACCTTC
CDR3 protein: CASSRPGTPYGYTF

J gene: TRBJ1-1
D gene: -
V gene: TRBV6-2/TRBV6-3
clone size: -
CDR3 length: 15
CDR3 DNA: TGTGCCAGCAGTTACCTATCCCCCCGCTACACTGAAGCTTTCTTT
CDR3 protein: CASSYLSPRYTEAFF

J gene: TRBJ2-7
D gene: -
V gene: TRBV5-1
clone size: -
CDR3 length: 16
CDR3 DNA: TGCGCCAGCAGCTTGGTTTATCTGGACAGGGAGGGCGAGCAGTACTTC
CDR3 protein: CASSLVYLDREGEQYF

J gene: TRBJ1-1
D gene: TRBD1
V gene: TRBV5-6
clone size: -
CDR3 length: 13
CDR3 DNA: TGTGCCAGCAGATGGACAGGGGACACTGAAGCTTTCTTT
CDR3 protein: CASRWTGDTEAFF

J gene: TRBJ1-2
D gene: -
V gene: TRBV28
clone size: -
CDR3 length: 14
CDR3 DNA: TGTGCCAGCAGCCTGACATTGAGGGCCTATGGCTACACCTTC
CDR3 protein: CASSLTLRAYGYTF

J gene: TRBJ2-7
D gene: -
V gene: TRBV9
clone size: -
CDR3 length: 13
CDR3 DNA: TGTGCCAGCAGCCCAGGGACTGGCTACGAGCAGTACTTC
CDR3 protein: CASSPGTGYEQYF

J gene: TRBJ2-3
D gene: -
V gene: TRBV7-9
clone size: -
CDR3 length: 15
CDR3 DNA: TGTGCCAGCAGCCCCATAACTAGCCTCACAGATACGCAGTATTTT
CDR3 protein: CASSPITSLTDTQYF

J gene: TRBJ2-5
D gene: -
V gene: TRBV28
clone size: -
CDR3 length: 15
CDR3 DNA: TGTGCCAGCAGTTTCCAGGGCTATAACCAAGAGACCCAGTACTTC
CDR3 protein: CASSFQGYNQETQYF

J gene: TRBJ1-1
D gene: TRBD1
V gene: TRBV7-9
clone size: -
CDR3 length: 15
CDR3 DNA: TGTGCCAGCAGCTTAGAGCAGGGGGGGAACACTGAAGCTTTCTTT
CDR3 protein: CASSLEQGGNTEAFF

J gene: TRBJ1-5
D gene: TRBD1
V gene: TRBV15
clone size: -
CDR3 length: 16
CDR3 DNA: TGTGCCACCAGCAGTCGACAGGGGGCTAAGAATCAGCCCCAGCATTTT
CDR3 protein: CATSSRQGAKNQPQHF

J gene: TRBJ2-7
D gene: TRBD1
V gene: TRBV24-1
clone size: -
CDR3 length: 13
CDR3 DNA: TGTGCCACCAGTGCAACAGGGGGCATCGAGCAGTACTTC
CDR3 protein: CATSATGGIEQYF

J gene: TRBJ2-2
D gene: -
V gene: TRBV4-1
clone size: -
CDR3 length: 17
CDR3 DNA: TGCGCCAGCAGCCAAGGGAGCGGCAGAACGAACACCGGGGAGCTGTTTTTT
CDR3 protein: CASSQGSGRTNTGELFF

J gene: TRBJ1-1
D gene: -
V gene: TRBV9
clone size: -
CDR3 length: 14
CDR3 DNA: TGTGCCAGCAGCCCGGGGACACAGAACACTGAAGCTTTCTTT
CDR3 protein: CASSPGTQNTEAFF

J gene: TRBJ1-2
D gene: TRBD1
V gene: TRBV10-3
clone size: -
CDR3 length: 14
CDR3 DNA: TGTGCCATCTCGATGACAGGGGGTAACTATGGCTACACCTTC
CDR3 protein: CAISMTGGNYGYTF